The 17 T cell receptor beta chains below all came from one sample that was sequenced in a study of cytomegalovirus exposure and HLA in healthy donors. PCR used 60 Vbeta primers and 13 Jbeta primers. Clones were read by immunoSEQ multiplex PCR, and TCRdb kept only the in-frame ones, dropping some. The sample lists 150,000 to 200,000 clones, approximately 71% seen once, with about 1.6% in the top ten. Sequenced: PBMCs. The receptors stem from a girl under 18 in good health and CMV-seronegative.

The chain carries TRBV2 and TRBJ2-5; no reliable D call. Trimming took 6 bases from V and 5 from J, leaving 4 bases between them. Germline V gives CDR1 SNHLY, CDR2 FYNNEI. The length of the CDR3 is 10 residues. DNA for the CDR3: TGTGCCAGCAGGAGGGAGACCCAGTACTTC. Amino acids: CASRRETQYF. The full variable domain, with the rest looked up from reference TRBV2 and TRBJ2-5, is EPEVTQTPSHQVTQMGQEVILRCVPISNHLYFYWYRQILGQKVEFLVSFYNNEISEKSEIFDDQFSVERPDGSNFTLKIRSTKLEDSAMYFCASRRETQYFGPGTRLLVL.

The chain couples TRBV5-6 to TRBJ1-1, with unresolved D. V gave up 0 bases and J gave up 1 base, with 4 bases separating them. Looked up from germline, CDR1 is SGHDT and CDR2 is YYEEEE. The CDR3 length is 13 residues. The CDR3 DNA sequence: TGTGCCAGCAGCTTGGGGGCGAACACTGAAGCTTTCTTT. Translation gives CASSLGANTEAFF. Full variable domain (missing parts from reference TRBV5-6 and TRBJ1-1): DAGVTQSPTHLIKTRGQQVTLRCSPKSGHDTVSWYQQALGQGPQFIFQYYEEEERQRGNFPDRFSGHQFPNYSSELNVNALLLGDSALYLCASSLGANTEAFFGQGTRLTVV.

This chain joins TRBV9 and TRBJ1-2; 9 nucleotides agree with TRBD1. The CDR3 has 15 residues. From germline, CDR1 is SGDLS and CDR2 YYNGEE. V trimming: 0 bases; J trimming: 4 bases; junction bases outside the gene matches: 4. The DNA for the CDR3 is TGTGCCAGCAGCGTAGAGGGACAGGGCTCCTATGGCTACACCTTC. Translation gives CASSVEGQGSYGYTF.

This clone was seen a few times. J is TRBJ2-7 and V is TRBV9; D might be TRBD1 (6 bases). From germline, CDR1 is SGDLS and CDR2 YYNGEE. Trimming pared 0 bases from V and 2 bases from J, leaving 12 bases between. The CDR3 is made up of 15 amino acids. In DNA, the CDR3 is TGTGCCAGCAGCGTAGCGACAGGTAGAACCTACGAGCAGTACTTC. This gives the protein CASSVATGRTYEQYF.

This sequence joins TRBV9 and TRBJ1-2; the match to TRBD1 covers 7 bases. V lost 5 bases and J lost 4; bases outside the gene matches: 8. Germline CDR1 reads SGDLS; CDR2 reads YYNGEE. The length of the CDR3 is 14 residues. The chain's CDR3 is CASSGEQGLYGYTF. The CDR3, as DNA: TGTGCCAGCAGTGGTGAACAGGGGCTCTATGGCTACACCTTC.

The V gene is TRBV20-1, the J gene TRBJ1-2; weak D call: TRBD1 (6 bases). V lost 4 bases and J 7 bases, leaving 7 bases between the germline ends. CDR1 is DFQATT, CDR2 SNEGSKA, per germline (reference sequence). The CDR3 extends over 10 amino acids. Here the CDR3 reads CSAKGGGYTF. CDR3 coding DNA: TGCAGTGCTAAAGGGGGTGGCTACACCTTC.

The chain carries TRBV30 and TRBJ2-7; 7 bases line up with TRBD1. Germline V lookup: CDR1 GTSNPN, CDR2 SVGIG (reference sequence). The CDR3 is 11 residues long. Trimming cost V 2 bases and J 5 bases; bases outside gene matches: 0. The CDR3 DNA is TGTGCCTGGAGTCAGGGGGACGAGCAGTACTTC. Translated: CAWSQGDEQYF.

This clone was recorded only once. The rearrangement joins TRBV30 to TRBJ1-5; D is uncertain. This CDR3 spans 13 amino acids. The germline gives CDR1 GTSNPN, CDR2 SVGIG (reference sequence). Trimming removed 3 bases at V and 7 bases at J, with 13 bases between. In DNA, the CDR3 is TGTGCCTGGAGCTTGGGAGATTCACAGCCCCAGCATTTT. Encoded protein: CAWSLGDSQPQHF.

The chain uses TRBV5-1 and TRBJ1-1, with TRBD1 identical over 8 bases. Trimming removed 3 bases from V and 5 bases from J; junction bases left unmatched: 6. The CDR3 sequence is 14 residues long. Looked up from germline, CDR1 is SGHRS and CDR2 is YFSETQ. As DNA, the CDR3 is TGCGCCAGCAGCTCTGACAGGGGTTTGACTGAAGCTTTCTTT. As protein: CASSSDRGLTEAFF. The entire variable domain, with the rest obtained from reference TRBV5-1 and TRBJ1-1, is as follows: KAGVTQTPRYLIKTRGQQVTLSCSPISGHRSVSWYQQTPGQGLQFLFEYFSETQRNKGNFPGRFSGRQFSNSRSEMNVSTLELGDSALYLCASSSDRGLTEAFFGQGTRLTVV.

V usage is TRBV5-6 and J usage is TRBJ1-1; D gene uncertain. This CDR3 is 13 amino acids long. V lost 2 bases and J lost 1, with 6 bases in between. From germline, CDR1 is SGHDT and CDR2 YYEEEE. DNA of the CDR3: TGTGCCAGCAGCTTCAGCGGGAACACTGAAGCTTTCTTT. Its protein is CASSFSGNTEAFF.

The V call is TRBV29-1, the J call TRBJ1-2; 8 bases agree with TRBD1. V lost 3 bases, J lost 7 bases, and 7 bases stayed unmatched. The CDR3 sequence is 13 residues long. The germline gives CDR1 SQVTM, CDR2 ANQGSEA. CDR3 bases: TGCAGCGTTGATACGGACAGGGCGGGTGGCTACACCTTC. Protein: CSVDTDRAGGYTF.

The chain couples TRBV11-1 to TRBJ2-3, with 12 bases matching TRBD2. This CDR3 spans 19 amino acids. Germline V gene sequence: CDR1 SGHAT, CDR2 FQDESV (reference sequence). V dropped 4 bases and J dropped 2; count of bases not matched to a gene: 13. The DNA of the CDR3 is TGTGCCAGCAGCTCATACCCCCGGACTAGCGGGGAACACACAGATACGCAGTATTTT. It specifies CASSSYPRTSGEHTDTQYF.

This clone has a handful of counts. This sequence joins TRBV6-5 and TRBJ1-2; the D is unclear. Germline V lookup: CDR1 MNHEY, CDR2 SVGAGI. Trimming removed 6 bases from V and 5 bases from J, with 13 bases in between. The length of the CDR3 is 13 residues. The CDR3 DNA reads as TGTGCCAGCAGACCCAAGACGGGTTATGGCTACACCTTC. Translating gives CASRPKTGYGYTF.

This chain links TRBV9 with TRBJ1-2; maybe TRBD1 (6 bases). Germline V gene data show CDR1 as SGDLS and CDR2 as YYNGEE. Trimming removed 4 bases at V and 6 bases at J, with 22 bases between. This CDR3 has 16 residues. CDR3 sequence (DNA): TGTGCCAGCAGCTCTTCCCCCTTACAGGGAGTGGATGGCTACACCTTC. Translation gives CASSSSPLQGVDGYTF.

The V and J genes are TRBV27 and TRBJ1-4; TRBD1 aligns across 7 bases. Trimming cost V 1 base and J 8 bases; bases outside gene matches: 10. The CDR3 has 16 residues. Germline V gene lookup returns CDR1 MNHEY and CDR2 SMNVEV (reference sequence). CDR3 loop: CASSLFQTGMKEKLFF. CDR3 bases: TGTGCCAGCAGTTTATTTCAGACAGGGATGAAGGAAAAACTGTTTTTT.

The chain combines TRBV7-9 with TRBJ1-5, with 7 bases matching TRBD1. CDR1 is SEHNR, CDR2 FQNEAQ, per germline (reference sequence). The CDR3 runs to 13 residues. J gave up 5 bases and V 10 bases, and 8 bases lay outside the gene matches. CDR3 sequence: CAIRDRVDQPQHF. Written as DNA, the CDR3 is TGTGCCATCCGTGACAGGGTCGATCAGCCCCAGCATTTT. Variable domain in full (rest from reference TRBV7-9 and TRBJ1-5): DTGVSQNPRHKITKRGQNVTFRCDPISEHNRLYWYRQTLGQGPEFLTYFQNEAQLEKSRLLSDRFSAERPKGSFSTLEIQRTEQGDSAMYLCAIRDRVDQPQHFGDGTRLSIL.

V and J are TRBV19 and TRBJ1-5; D remains ambiguous. V was shortened by 7 bases and J by 2 bases, with 15 bases between the two germline ends. The CDR3 contains 15 residues. In germline, CDR1 is LNHDA, CDR2 SQIVND (reference sequence). The CDR3 loop reads CASTPAEGRNQPQHF. As DNA, the CDR3 is TGTGCCAGTACCCCGGCGGAAGGCCGCAATCAGCCCCAGCATTTT. Drawing the rest from reference TRBV19 and TRBJ1-5, the complete variable domain is DGGITQSPKYLFRKEGQNVTLSCEQNLNHDAMYWYRQDPGQGLRLIYYSQIVNDFQKGDIAEGYSVSREKKESFPLTVTSAQKNPTAFYLCASTPAEGRNQPQHFGDGTRLSIL.